The clone carrying this T cell receptor beta chain occurred many times. The time point was: newly diagnosed GD, antithyroid drugs for less than 3 months. Extracted PBMC RNA gave rise to the TCR library. The CDR3 is 16 residues long. Germline V gene data show CDR1 as MNHNS and CDR2 as SASEGT. Trimming removed 6 bases from V and 2 bases from J; junction bases left unmatched: 6. These data come from a study of regulatory T cells in long-lasting Graves disease. Arm-PCR of CDR3 regions with iRepertoire HTBI primers generated TCR beta libraries. Study processing details: Identified segments across samples numbered just over 60 TRBV and over 13 TRBJ. Using its own MiXCR run on the multiplex PCR reads, TCRdb lists one record per CDR3 protein. The V and J calls reflect TCRdb's pipeline rather than the authors' work. The sample comprises roughly 560,000 distinct CDR3 sequences, about 12% of which are singletons, and over 7% rests with the top ten.

These sequences were also reported in another study, on T cells in Graves' hyperthyroidism and ophthalmopathy. According to that study: Diagnostic decisions used clinical symptoms, serum thyroxine and TRAb, thyroid ultrasound and orbital computed tomography.

This material consisted of peripheral blood mononuclear cells (PBMCs), taken at new diagnosis, from a patient treated with antithyroid drugs. The clonotype was recovered from a woman aged 30 to 39 with Graves disease. This sequence joins TRBV6-1 and TRBJ2-3; 12 bases align to TRBD1. Written as DNA, the CDR3 is TGTGCCAGCAGGGGGACAGGGGGCATCATCACAGATACGCAGTATTTT. Amino acids: CASRGTGGIITDTQYF.